These 24 T cell receptor beta chains were sequenced from one sample in a study of HIV-infected children after antiretroviral therapy interruption. Described treatment: PENTA 11 planned treatment interruption arm or continuous ART arm. Unique molecular identifiers were included in an RNA-based 3' RACE TCR library. TCRdb ran MiXCR on the 3' RACE reads and lists one entry per CDR3 protein. In the table there are 90,000 or so distinct CDR3 sequences, about 7% of which are singletons. Sequences were derived from CD45RA+ CD4+ T cells from PBMCs, pooled from several time points, sampled from a donor given antiretroviral therapy, either interrupted or continuous. The subset here: naive CD4+ CD45RA+ CD45RO- T cells. Every receptor here comes from a pool of human donors with HIV.

This clonotype was detected a few times. CDR3 loop: CASSYPKGVTRIYEQYF. The CDR3 coding sequence is TGTGCCAGCAGTTACCCTAAGGGTGTCACTAGGATTTACGAGCAGTACTTC. The J gene is TRBJ2-7, the V gene TRBV28, with D possibly matching TRBD2 (5 bases). From germline, CDR1 is MDHEN and CDR2 SYDVKM. Trimming took off 4 bases at V and 4 bases at J, with 23 bases between the two ends. The CDR3 runs to 17 residues.

There are many counts of this clonotype. The V call is TRBV19, the J call TRBJ1-5; unclear D gene. Trimming took 5 bases from V and 7 from J, leaving 9 bases between them. This CDR3 has 12 residues. Germline V gene data show CDR1 as LNHDA and CDR2 as SQIVND (reference sequence). The CDR3 DNA follows: TGTGCCAGTAGTGAGTCACGGCAGCCCCAGCATTTT. Protein sequence: CASSESRQPQHF.

The rearrangement uses TRBV27 and TRBJ2-5; tentative D call: TRBD2 (6 bases). Germline V CDR1 and CDR2: MNHEY, SMNVEV (reference sequence). There are 15 residues in the CDR3. Trimming removed 6 bases at V and 3 bases at J, with 17 bases between. Here the CDR3 reads CASSPRSSGEETQYF. CDR3 DNA sequence: TGTGCCAGCAGCCCCCGAAGTTCGGGGGAAGAGACCCAGTACTTC.

Here the CDR3 reads CASSLTGGGGEQYF. The DNA for the CDR3 is TGCGCCAGCAGCCTGACAGGGGGCGGGGGCGAGCAGTACTTC. The chain links TRBV5-1 to TRBJ2-7; 10 positions agree with TRBD1. Per germline, CDR1 SGHRS and CDR2 YFSETQ. The ends lost 4 bases at V and 6 bases at J; junction bases unmatched: 7. The CDR3 sequence is 14 residues long.

At least ten counts were recorded for this clonotype. The V and J genes are TRBV25-1 and TRBJ2-1, with TRBD1 matching over 9 bases. This CDR3 comprises 14 residues. V was clipped by 5 bases and J by 5 bases; unmatched bases: 4. Germline V gives CDR1 MGHDK, CDR2 SYGVNS. As DNA, the CDR3 is TGTGCCAGCAGTTCCGGGACAGGGCACAATGAGCAGTTCTTC. It yields the protein CASSSGTGHNEQFF.

The table lists this clonotype with many counts. The J gene is TRBJ2-4, the V gene TRBV7-2; 8 bases map to TRBD1. The CDR3 is 16 residues long. Germline CDR1 is SGHTA and CDR2 is FQGNSA. V lost 1 base and J lost 1; bases outside the gene matches: 3. The CDR3 sequence: CASSLGAGGAKNIQYF. The CDR3 bases are TGTGCCAGCAGCTTAGGGGCAGGGGGCGCCAAAAACATTCAGTACTTC. Full variable domain (rest looked up from reference TRBV7-2 and TRBJ2-4): GAGVSQSPSNKVTEKGKDVELRCDPISGHTALYWYRQSLGQGLEFLIYFQGNSAPDKSGLPSDRFSAERTGGSVSTLTIQRTQQEDSAVYLCASSLGAGGAKNIQYFGAGTRLSVL.

The chain links TRBV10-3 to TRBJ2-5, with 7 nucleotides matching TRBD1. Germline CDR1 ENHRY, CDR2 SYGVKD. Unmatched junction bases numbered 6, after V lost 6 bases and J lost 5 bases. This CDR3 is built from 13 residues. The CDR3 DNA reads as TGTGCCATCAGGACGACAGGGTCCGAGACCCAGTACTTC. Translated: CAIRTTGSETQYF.

This clonotype was recorded at least ten times. The chain couples TRBV11-2 to TRBJ2-1, with 7 bases aligning to TRBD2. Per germline, CDR1 SGHAT and CDR2 FQNNGV. With 5 bases clipped from V and 8 bases from J, the junction kept 6 bases outside the gene matches. The CDR3 loop spans 13 amino acids. The CDR3 protein is CASSRWGGYEQFF. CDR3 nucleotide sequence: TGTGCCAGCAGCCGCTGGGGGGGGTATGAGCAGTTCTTC.

This clonotype was detected many times. This chain links TRBV10-3 with TRBJ2-3, with D tentatively TRBD2 (5 bases). This CDR3 is 14 amino acids long. Germline loops: CDR1 ENHRY, CDR2 SYGVKD. V lost 10 bases to trimming and J lost 1 base, with 15 bases between them. The CDR3 DNA sequence: TGTGCCACCAACAGACTCGGGGGCACAGATACGCAGTATTTT. Translated: CATNRLGGTDTQYF.

The rearrangement links TRBV7-9 to TRBJ2-7, with 8 bases lining up with TRBD1. J lost 0 bases, V lost 2 bases, and 3 bases had no gene match. The CDR3 runs to 15 residues. CDR1 is SEHNR, CDR2 FQNEAQ, per germline (reference sequence). Here the CDR3 reads CASSLRGQDSYEQYF. The CDR3 DNA follows: TGTGCCAGCAGCTTAAGGGGACAGGACTCCTACGAGCAGTACTTC.

This clonotype appeared many times. DNA of the CDR3: TGTGCCCACGCGGGAGGGGGAGGCTACGAGCAGTACTTC. As protein: CAHAGGGGYEQYF. The J gene is TRBJ2-7, the V gene TRBV10-3; TRBD2 aligns across 9 bases. Germline assignment: CDR1 ENHRY and CDR2 SYGVKD. The CDR3 is 13 amino acids. With V trimmed by 11 bases and J by 3 bases, 8 bases remained unmatched.

This clonotype was observed many times. The chain carries TRBV7-3 and TRBJ2-7; a possible D gene is TRBD2 (6 bases). Trimming took 5 bases from V and 2 from J, leaving 16 bases between them. Per the germline V gene, CDR1 is SGHTA and CDR2 is FQGTGA. The CDR3 has 15 amino acids. The CDR3 bases are TGTGCCAGCAGCCCCGGCGGGGAAAATACCTACGAGCAGTACTTC. It specifies CASSPGGENTYEQYF.

The chain employs TRBV27 and TRBJ1-1, with a weak D call TRBD1 (5 bases). V was clipped by 3 bases and J by 4 bases, with 12 bases between them. Germline CDR1 and CDR2: MNHEY and SMNVEV (reference sequence). The CDR3 consists of 14 residues. CDR3 residues: CASSLMLGATEAFF. The CDR3 nucleotides read TGTGCCAGCAGTTTGATGTTAGGGGCCACTGAAGCTTTCTTT.

This clonotype was seen repeatedly, ten times or more. The chain combines TRBV19 with TRBJ2-7; D is undetermined. With 3 bases removed from V and 6 bases from J, the gap between germline ends came to 9 bases. The CDR3 consists of 12 residues. Germline CDR1 reads LNHDA; CDR2 reads SQIVND (reference sequence). The CDR3: CASSIPGGEQYF. CDR3 nucleotides: TGTGCCAGTAGTATTCCGGGTGGCGAGCAGTACTTC.

This clonotype has ten or more counts. The rearrangement joins TRBV19 to TRBJ2-1, with D tentatively TRBD1 (6 bases). The V end was cut by 8 bases, the J end by 5 bases, with 13 bases between. The CDR3 covers 13 residues. From germline, CDR1 is LNHDA and CDR2 SQIVND (reference sequence). As DNA, the CDR3 is TGTGCCAGTGCTTTGGACAGAGACAATGAGCAGTTCTTC. It codes for CASALDRDNEQFF.

The chain has TRBV12-3 or TRBV12-4 and TRBJ1-2; D is uncertain. CDR3 length: 13 amino acids. V lost 3 bases, J lost 8 bases, and 13 bases lay in between. CDR3 sequence: CASSFLLGLGYTF. For the CDR3, the DNA is TGTGCCAGCAGTTTCTTACTGGGGTTGGGCTACACCTTC.

This clonotype was seen many times. The rearrangement uses TRBV6-6 and TRBJ2-7; D is ambiguous. The length of the CDR3 is 13 residues. V lost 8 bases and J 5 bases, leaving 16 bases between the germline ends. CDR1 is MNHNY, CDR2 SVGAGI, per germline (reference sequence). CDR3 sequence: CASGLTTANEQYF. For the CDR3, the DNA is TGTGCCAGCGGATTGACAACGGCCAACGAGCAGTACTTC.

This clonotype has ten or more counts. The chain combines TRBV12-3 or TRBV12-4 with TRBJ1-1; possibly TRBD1 for D (6 bases). The CDR3 runs to 15 residues. The germline V and J ends were trimmed by 7 bases and 4 bases, with 19 bases remaining between them. The CDR3 region has the DNA TGTGCCAGCACCCCGGGGGGGCGAGAAATCACTGAAGCTTTCTTT. This codes for CASTPGGREITEAFF.

This clonotype was recorded many times. The chain carries TRBV6-1 and TRBJ1-1, with 7 bases matching TRBD1. From germline, CDR1 is MNHNS and CDR2 SASEGT. V shed 7 bases and J 3 bases; nucleotides not matched to a gene: 8. The CDR3 runs 14 residues. This chain's CDR3 is CASTKQGTYTEAFF. The CDR3 bases are TGTGCCAGCACCAAACAGGGGACCTACACTGAAGCTTTCTTT.

This clonotype was observed at least ten times. The chain combines TRBV6-2 or TRBV6-3 with TRBJ2-6, with D perhaps TRBD1 (5 bases). The CDR3 spans 15 residues. V lost 6 bases to trimming and J lost 0 bases, with 9 bases between them. Germline loops: CDR1 MNHEY, CDR2 SVGEGT. Here the CDR3 reads CASRRQNSGANVLTF. DNA of the CDR3: TGTGCCAGCAGAAGACAGAACTCTGGGGCCAACGTCCTGACTTTC.

J is TRBJ2-2 and V is TRBV19; 7 bases agree with TRBD1. CDR1 is LNHDA, CDR2 SQIVND, per germline (reference sequence). The CDR3 loop spans 16 amino acids. J gave up 3 bases and V 10 bases, and 14 bases lay outside the gene matches. The CDR3 spells CATTTGLGTYTGELFF. The CDR3 DNA sequence: TGTGCCACTACGACAGGGTTGGGAACCTACACCGGGGAGCTGTTTTTT.

The table lists this clonotype with a few counts. This chain connects TRBV28 to TRBJ2-1; D gene ambiguous. The CDR3 runs to 13 residues. The germline V gene has CDR1 MDHEN and CDR2 SYDVKM. V shed 4 bases and J shed 4 bases, with 8 bases lying between them. CDR3 protein: CASSSPPYNEQFF. The CDR3 nucleotides are TGTGCCAGCAGTTCCCCCCCTTACAATGAGCAGTTCTTC.

This clonotype was seen repeatedly, ten times or more. The chain joins TRBV12-3 or TRBV12-4 to TRBJ2-7; weak D call: TRBD1 (6 bases). This CDR3 has 14 amino acids. V was trimmed by 7 bases and J by 0 bases, leaving 13 bases between them. The CDR3 region is CASTANRDSYEQYF. The CDR3 nucleotides are TGTGCCAGCACCGCCAACAGGGACTCCTACGAGCAGTACTTC.

In its sample, this clonotype was seen many times. The chain joins TRBV7-2 to TRBJ1-2, with a weak D call TRBD1 (5 bases). Germline V gene data show CDR1 as SGHTA and CDR2 as FQGNSA. V was trimmed by 1 base and J by 5 bases, leaving 11 bases between them. This CDR3 is 14 amino acids long. The CDR3 here is CASSLVGGTYGYTF. The CDR3 DNA reads TGTGCCAGCAGCTTAGTTGGAGGGACGTATGGCTACACCTTC.